This entry describes one T cell receptor (beta chain). Its antigen is as yet unknown. This entry belongs to a study of read filtering for tumor transcriptome and immune sequencing. Study summary: The cohort had some 16 men and some 13 women aged roughly 40 to 90, mean roughly 71 years. After DNase treatment, RNA was made into whole-transcriptome libraries.

V shed 0 bases and J shed 4 bases, with 12 bases lying between them. CDR1 is MNHNY and CDR2 is SVGAGI in the germline V gene (reference sequence). The CDR3 sequence is 15 residues long. Findings and caveats of the study: IR-seq and RNA-seq agreed better without single-read clonotypes.

The library was built from roughly 400 ng RNA with molecular barcoded adaptors for alpha/delta and beta/gamma chains. TCRdb reanalysed the reads using MiXCR and keeps one entry per CDR3 protein. This table has tens of thousands of distinct CDR3 sequences, 20% to 25% appearing once. The specimen was a population of CD138-negative cells sorted from bone marrow. The sequence derives from a donor aged 40 or over with multiple myeloma. The chain is built from TRBV6-6 and TRBJ1-1; the D gene is possibly TRBD1 (5 bases). The chain's CDR3 is CASSYSTGGGTEAFF. CDR3 nucleotide sequence: TGTGCCAGCAGTTACTCAACGGGGGGGGGCACTGAAGCTTTCTTT.